The clone carrying this TCR beta chain was seen just once. The antigen remains undetermined. A modified ARM-PCR protocol with three rounds of nested PCR amplified TCRbeta. TCRdb reprocessed the multiplex PCR reads with MiXCR, giving one entry per CDR3 protein. The table shows more than 85,000 distinct CDR3 sequences, with more than 70% occurring only once. No cell sorting was done before RNA was extracted from the tissue. The data were taken from a study of tumor and adjacent non-tumor tissue in lung cancer. Study information: There were some 11 adenocarcinoma, a couple of squamous cell carcinoma and 1 small cell lung cancer cases. Stage I to III disease affected ten to eleven men and roughly five women aged about 31 to 85. Some 3.9 million productive TCRbeta reads were obtained per sample on average. Whole-study results and caveats: Patients with more diverse tumor TCRs had worse survival.

Germline V gene lookup returns CDR1 SGHAT and CDR2 FQDESV (reference sequence). After removal of 5 bases from V and 15 bases from J, the junction contained 19 bases not matched to a gene. There are 17 residues in the CDR3. The TCR originated in an older woman with non-small cell lung cancer. The rearrangement joins TRBV11-1 to TRBJ2-2; 12 nucleotides match TRBD2. Sequencing used lung tumor tissue. In DNA form, the CDR3 reads TGTGCCAGCAGCCCGCGACTAGCGGGAGAATCCACCGGGATGATGTTTTTT. Translating gives CASSPRLAGESTGMMFF.